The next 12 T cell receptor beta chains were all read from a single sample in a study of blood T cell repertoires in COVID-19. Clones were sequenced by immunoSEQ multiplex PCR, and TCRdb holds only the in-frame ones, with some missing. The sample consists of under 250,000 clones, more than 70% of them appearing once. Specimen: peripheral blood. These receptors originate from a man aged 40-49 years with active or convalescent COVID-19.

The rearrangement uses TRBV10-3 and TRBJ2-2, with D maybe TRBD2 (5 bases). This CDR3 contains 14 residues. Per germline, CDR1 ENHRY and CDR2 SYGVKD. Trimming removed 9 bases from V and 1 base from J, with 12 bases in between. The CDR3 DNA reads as TGTGCCATGAGGGCGGCCCTGAACACCGGGGAGCTGTTTTTT. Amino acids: CAMRAALNTGELFF.

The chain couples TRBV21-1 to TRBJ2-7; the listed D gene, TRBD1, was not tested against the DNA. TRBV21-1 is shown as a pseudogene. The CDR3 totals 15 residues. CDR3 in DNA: TGTGCCAGCAGCAAAGGGGGGACAGTTCCCTACGAGCAGTACTTC. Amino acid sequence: CASSKGGTVPYEQYF.

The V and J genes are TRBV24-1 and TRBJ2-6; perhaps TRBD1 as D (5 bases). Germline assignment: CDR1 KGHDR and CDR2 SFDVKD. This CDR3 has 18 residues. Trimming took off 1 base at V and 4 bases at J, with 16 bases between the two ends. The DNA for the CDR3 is TGTGCCACCAGTGATTTACGGACACTCCGTCTCGGGGCCAACGTCCTGACTTTC. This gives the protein CATSDLRTLRLGANVLTF.

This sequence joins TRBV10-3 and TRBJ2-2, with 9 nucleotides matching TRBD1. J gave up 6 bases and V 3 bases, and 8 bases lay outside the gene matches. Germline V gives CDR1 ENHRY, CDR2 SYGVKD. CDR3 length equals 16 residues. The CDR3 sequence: CAISEGLTGGPGELFF. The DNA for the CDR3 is TGTGCCATCAGTGAAGGCTTAACAGGGGGCCCCGGGGAGCTGTTTTTT.

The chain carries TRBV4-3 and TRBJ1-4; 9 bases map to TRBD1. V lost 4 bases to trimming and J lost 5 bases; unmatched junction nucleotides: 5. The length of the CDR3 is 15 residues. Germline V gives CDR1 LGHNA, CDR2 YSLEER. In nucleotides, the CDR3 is TGCGCCAGCAGCCCTACGACAGGGGGGAATGAAAAACTGTTTTTT. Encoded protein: CASSPTTGGNEKLFF.

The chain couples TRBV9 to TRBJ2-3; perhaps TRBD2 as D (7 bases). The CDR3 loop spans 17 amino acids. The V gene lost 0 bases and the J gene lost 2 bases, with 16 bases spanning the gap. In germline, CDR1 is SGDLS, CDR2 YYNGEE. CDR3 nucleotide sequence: TGTGCCAGCAGCGTAGGAGGGGGGGGATTCTCCACAGATACGCAGTATTTT. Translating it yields CASSVGGGGFSTDTQYF.

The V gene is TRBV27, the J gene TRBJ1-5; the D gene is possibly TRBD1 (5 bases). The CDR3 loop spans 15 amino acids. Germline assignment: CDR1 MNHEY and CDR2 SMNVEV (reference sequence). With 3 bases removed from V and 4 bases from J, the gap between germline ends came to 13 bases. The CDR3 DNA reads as TGTGCCAGCAGTTTGGGTTCAGGGAATAATCAGCCCCAGCATTTT. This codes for CASSLGSGNNQPQHF.

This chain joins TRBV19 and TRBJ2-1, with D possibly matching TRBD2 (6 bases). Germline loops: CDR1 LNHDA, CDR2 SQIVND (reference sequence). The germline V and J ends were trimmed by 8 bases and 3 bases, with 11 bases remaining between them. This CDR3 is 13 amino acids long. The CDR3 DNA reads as TGTGCCAGTGGGAGGACCGTCTACAATGAGCAGTTCTTC. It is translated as CASGRTVYNEQFF.

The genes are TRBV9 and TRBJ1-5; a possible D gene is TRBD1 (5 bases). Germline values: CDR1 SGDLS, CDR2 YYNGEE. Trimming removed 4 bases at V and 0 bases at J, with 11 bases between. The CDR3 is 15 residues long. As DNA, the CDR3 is TGTGCCAGCAGCTTCGACAGCAATAGCAATCAGCCCCAGCATTTT. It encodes CASSFDSNSNQPQHF. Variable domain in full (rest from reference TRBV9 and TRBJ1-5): DSGVTQTPKHLITATGQRVTLRCSPRSGDLSVYWYQQSLDQGLQFLIQYYNGEERAKGNILERFSAQQFPDLHSELNLSSLELGDSALYFCASSFDSNSNQPQHFGDGTRLSIL.

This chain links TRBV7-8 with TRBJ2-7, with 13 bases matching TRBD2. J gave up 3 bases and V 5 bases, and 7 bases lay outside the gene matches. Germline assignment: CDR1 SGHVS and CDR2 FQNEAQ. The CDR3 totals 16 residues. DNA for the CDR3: TGTGCCAGCAGCGTACACTGGACTAGCGGGGGCTACGAGCAGTACTTC. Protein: CASSVHWTSGGYEQYF.

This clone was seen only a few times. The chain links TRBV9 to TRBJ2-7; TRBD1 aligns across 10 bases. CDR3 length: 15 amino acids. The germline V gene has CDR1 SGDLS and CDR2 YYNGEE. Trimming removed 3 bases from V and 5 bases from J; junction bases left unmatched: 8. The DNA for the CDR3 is TGTGCCAGCAGCGGGGAGGGGACAGGGGTAAACGAGCAGTACTTC. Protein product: CASSGEGTGVNEQYF. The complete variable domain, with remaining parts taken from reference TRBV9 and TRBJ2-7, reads DSGVTQTPKHLITATGQRVTLRCSPRSGDLSVYWYQQSLDQGLQFLIQYYNGEERAKGNILERFSAQQFPDLHSELNLSSLELGDSALYFCASSGEGTGVNEQYFGPGTRLTVT.

The CDR3 here is CASRTLAGGRSGANVLTF. CDR3 bases: TGTGCCAGCCGAACCCTAGCGGGAGGGCGTTCTGGGGCCAACGTCCTGACTTTC. The chain employs TRBV2 and TRBJ2-6; 12 bases map to TRBD2. Trimming took 8 bases from V and 1 from J; bases not matched to a gene: 9. CDR1 and CDR2 from the germline V gene are SNHLY and FYNNEI. There are 18 residues in the CDR3.